One T cell receptor beta chain is described in this entry. This sample was taken from a study of T cell changes during pregnancy in multiple sclerosis. TCRdb's copy holds only in-frame clones and misses some; the assay was immunoSEQ multiplex PCR. Counted here are 45,000 or so clones, 85% to 90% occurring once; the ten biggest clones make up about 5.5%. This clonotype originated in a female donor in good health, enrolled as a control in a pregnancy study. Specimen: CD8+ T cells from peripheral blood mononuclear cells, collected after pregnancy.

This chain's CDR3 is CASSPRGQINLYGYTF. DNA for the CDR3: TGCGCCAGCAGCCCAAGGGGACAGATTAATTTGTATGGCTACACCTTC. The chain links TRBV4-3 to TRBJ1-2; 7 positions agree with TRBD1. V shed 4 bases and J 5 bases; nucleotides not matched to a gene: 13. Germline values: CDR1 LGHNA, CDR2 YSLEER. The CDR3 runs to 16 residues.